The sequence of this TCR beta chain was determined in a study of blood T cell repertoires in COVID-19. Here immunoSEQ multiplex PCR was the method, and the copy in TCRdb shows in-frame clones only, minus some. The table shows about 62,000 clones, with 75% to 90% occurring only once. The CDR3 is made up of 17 amino acids. The germline CDR1 and CDR2 sequences are SGHRS and YFSETQ. Trimming pared 4 bases from V and 4 bases from J, leaving 21 bases between. Sample: peripheral blood. The sequence was collected from a woman aged 55 to 70 with COVID-19, enrolled during active disease. The chain has TRBV5-1 and TRBJ1-3, with TRBD1 as a possible D gene (5 bases). The CDR3 region has the DNA TGCGCCAGCAGCCAAGGACACAACCCAATATCGGGAAACACCATATATTTT. It is translated as CASSQGHNPISGNTIYF.